A selection of T cell receptor beta chains follows, all from one sample in a study of blood T cells in healthy people across ages. TCRdb re-derived calls from the 5' RACE reads in MiXCR, one entry per CDR3 protein. The table shows about 650,000 distinct CDR3 sequences, with 32% occurring only once. Sequencing used blood. The receptors were gathered from a woman of 80 years or more in good health. The CDR3 runs from the conserved cysteine through the conserved F or W. D genes are given only for firm matches. A clone size is listed for some rows: how often the clone was seen (once, few, many), or a class if it is expanded.

clone size	D gene	V gene	J gene	CDR3 DNA	CDR3 protein
once	NA	TRBV12-3/TRBV12-4	TRBJ2-5	TGTGCCAGCAGGCATGCTGGAGGGGGAGCAGAGACCCAGTACTTC	CASRHAGGGAETQYF
NA	NA	TRBV21-1	TRBJ2-1	TGTGCCAGCAGCCAAGATCGCGTACGCTCGTTCTTC	CASSQDRVRSFF
many	TRBD2	TRBV29-1	TRBJ2-1	TGCAGCGTTGAGACTAGCGGGGCGGGTGAGCAGTTCTTC	CSVETSGAGEQFF
NA	NA	TRBV7-2	TRBJ2-6	TGTGCCAGCAGGATGGTGAGAACCGCCGGGGCCAACGTCCTGACTTTC	CASRMVRTAGANVLTF
many	NA	TRBV5-1	TRBJ1-2	TGCGCCAGCAGCCGGACCTCGCCTAACTATGGCTACACCTTC	CASSRTSPNYGYTF
NA	TRBD1	TRBV10-3	TRBJ2-5	TGTGCCATCAGTCCAACAGGGGGCCAAGAGACCCAGTACTTC	CAISPTGGQETQYF
few	NA	TRBV6-5	TRBJ1-1	TGTGCCAGCAGTTCCCAGACAGGGAACACTGAAGCTTTCTTT	CASSSQTGNTEAFF
many	TRBD2	TRBV20-1	TRBJ2-3	TGCAGTGCTAGTGGAGCGGGGAGCACAGATACGCAGTATTTT	CSASGAGSTDTQYF
many	TRBD2	TRBV13	TRBJ2-5	TGTGCCAGCAGCCCCGGACTAGCGGGGTCCAGGCAAGAGACCCAGTACTTC	CASSPGLAGSRQETQYF
NA	NA	TRBV5-1	TRBJ2-5	TGCGCCAGCAGCCCGCTAGGGGTTGTGGAGCAAGAGACCCAGTACTTC	CASSPLGVVEQETQYF
NA	NA	TRBV30	TRBJ1-5	TGTGCCTGGGGACCAGGTTTTAGCAATCAGCCCCAGCATTTT	CAWGPGFSNQPQHF
NA	TRBD1	TRBV27	TRBJ1-5	TGTGCCAGCAGGATGGGCGCAGGGGGAGATCAGCCCCAGCATTTT	CASRMGAGGDQPQHF
once	TRBD2	TRBV28	TRBJ2-7	TGTGCCAGCAGTTTCAGCGGGGGGCGGCCCTACAATGAGCAGTACTTC	CASSFSGGRPYNEQYF
many	NA	TRBV6-5	TRBJ1-4	TGTGCCAGCAGCCCCGAGGGTTCAACTAATGAAAAACTGTTTTTT	CASSPEGSTNEKLFF
NA	TRBD1	TRBV25-1	TRBJ2-5	TGTGCCAGCAGTGACGATACAGGGGTCCAAGAGACCCAGTACTTC	CASSDDTGVQETQYF
many	NA	TRBV15	TRBJ1-2	TGTGCCACCAGCAGAGATCAGGGCAGAGGTGGCTACACCTTC	CATSRDQGRGGYTF
many	TRBD1	TRBV5-4	TRBJ2-7	TGTGCCAGCAGCGTTCCCGGGACAGGGCTCTACGAGCAGTACTTC	CASSVPGTGLYEQYF
NA	NA	TRBV6-1	TRBJ2-7	TGTGCCAGCAGTGAGAGCCGGGCCGATCCCTCCTACGAGCAGTACTTC	CASSESRADPSYEQYF
few	NA	TRBV18	TRBJ2-2	TGTGCCAGCTCACCCGACCGTGGCTATAGGAACACCGGGGAGCTGTTTTTT	CASSPDRGYRNTGELFF
few	NA	TRBV20-1	TRBJ1-1	TGCAGTGCTAGAGATCCAGGATTGAACACTGAAGCTTTCTTT	CSARDPGLNTEAFF
few	NA	TRBV15	TRBJ2-2	TGTGCCACCAGCAGGGGGGCAAACACCGGGGAGCTGTTTTTT	CATSRGANTGELFF
many	NA	TRBV12-3/TRBV12-4	TRBJ1-2	TGTGCCAGCAGTTCCCGCAAAGGGGTGTCCTCTGGCTACACCTTC	CASSSRKGVSSGYTF
many	NA	TRBV11-2	TRBJ1-4	TGTGCCAGCAGCCAGGGTAAGGCGACTGGACTGTTTTTT	CASSQGKATGLFF
many	TRBD1	TRBV5-1	TRBJ2-4	TGCGCCAGCAGCTTGGCCAAGGGGGCGAACATTCAGTACTTC	CASSLAKGANIQYF
NA	TRBD2	TRBV5-1	TRBJ2-3	TGCGCCAGCAGCCCCCAAGTAGCGGGGGGGCCGGCTACGCAGTATTTT	CASSPQVAGGPATQYF